What follows is one TCR beta chain and its context. These data are taken from a study of identifying expanded T cells in peripheral blood. No infections or other immune events were documented during collection. Germline CDR1 is SGHTA and CDR2 is FQGNSA. The CDR3 spans 14 residues. V lost 2 bases to trimming and J lost 4 bases, with 11 bases between them. Generated by immunoSEQ multiplex PCR, the TCRdb table keeps only in-frame clones and is missing some. The sample contains 50,000 to 60,000 clones, under 85% of which appear only once. Sequencing was carried out using blood. The TCR sequence derives from a person aged 18 to 75 in good health. This chain connects TRBV7-2 to TRBJ1-1; D gene unclear. CDR3 region: CASSLIPWVTEAFF. CDR3 DNA sequence: TGTGCCAGCAGCTTAATCCCCTGGGTCACTGAAGCTTTCTTT.